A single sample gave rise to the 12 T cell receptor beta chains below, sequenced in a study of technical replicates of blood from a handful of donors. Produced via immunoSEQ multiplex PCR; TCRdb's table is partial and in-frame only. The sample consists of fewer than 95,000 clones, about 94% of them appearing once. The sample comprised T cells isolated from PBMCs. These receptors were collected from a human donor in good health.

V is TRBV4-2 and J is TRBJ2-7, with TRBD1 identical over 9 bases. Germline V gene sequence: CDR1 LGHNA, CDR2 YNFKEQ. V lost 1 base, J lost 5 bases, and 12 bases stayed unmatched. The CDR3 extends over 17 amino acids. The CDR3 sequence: CASSQVGAGTGHDEQYF. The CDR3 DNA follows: TGTGCCAGCAGCCAAGTCGGGGCTGGGACAGGGCACGACGAGCAGTACTTC.

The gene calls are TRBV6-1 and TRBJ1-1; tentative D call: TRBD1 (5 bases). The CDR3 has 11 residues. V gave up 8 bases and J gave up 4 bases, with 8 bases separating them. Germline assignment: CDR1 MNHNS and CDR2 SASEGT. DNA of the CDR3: TGTGCCAGCGGGGGGGGCACTGAAGCTTTCTTT. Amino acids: CASGGGTEAFF.

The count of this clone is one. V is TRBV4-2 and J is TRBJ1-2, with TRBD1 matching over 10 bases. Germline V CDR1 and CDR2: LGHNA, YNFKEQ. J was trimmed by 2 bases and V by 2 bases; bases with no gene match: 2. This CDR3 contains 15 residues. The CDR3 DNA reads TGTGCCAGCAGCCAACCGGGACAGGGGAACTATGGCTACACCTTC. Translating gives CASSQPGQGNYGYTF.

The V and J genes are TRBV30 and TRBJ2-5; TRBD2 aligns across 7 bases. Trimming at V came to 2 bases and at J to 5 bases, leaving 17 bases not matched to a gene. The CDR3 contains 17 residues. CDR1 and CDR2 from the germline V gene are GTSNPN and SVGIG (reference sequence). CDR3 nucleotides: TGTGCCTGGAGTCCATCTCCCGGGACTAAGGGCAGGGAGACCCAGTACTTC. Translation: CAWSPSPGTKGRETQYF.

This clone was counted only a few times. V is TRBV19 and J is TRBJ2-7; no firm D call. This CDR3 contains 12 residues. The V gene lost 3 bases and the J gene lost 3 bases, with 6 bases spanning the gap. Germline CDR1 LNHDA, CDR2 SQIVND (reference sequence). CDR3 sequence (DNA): TGTGCCAGTAGTATGCTAGGCTACGAGCAGTACTTC. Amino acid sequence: CASSMLGYEQYF. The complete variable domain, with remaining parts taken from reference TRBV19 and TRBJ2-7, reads DGGITQSPKYLFRKEGQNVTLSCEQNLNHDAMYWYRQDPGQGLRLIYYSQIVNDFQKGDIAEGYSVSREKKESFPLTVTSAQKNPTAFYLCASSMLGYEQYFGPGTRLTVT.

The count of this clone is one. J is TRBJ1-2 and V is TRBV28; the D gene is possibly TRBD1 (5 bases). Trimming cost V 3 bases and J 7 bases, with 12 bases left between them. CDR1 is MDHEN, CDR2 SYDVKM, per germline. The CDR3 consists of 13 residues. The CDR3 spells CASSFSDSRGYTF. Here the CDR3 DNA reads TGTGCCAGCAGTTTCTCTGACAGTCGTGGCTACACCTTC.

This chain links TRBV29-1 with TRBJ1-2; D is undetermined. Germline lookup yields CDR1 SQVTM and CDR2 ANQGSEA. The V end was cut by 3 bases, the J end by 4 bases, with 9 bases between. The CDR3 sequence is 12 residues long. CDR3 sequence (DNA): TGCAGCGTTGAGGAGGGCCGCTATGGCTACACCTTC. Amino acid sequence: CSVEEGRYGYTF.

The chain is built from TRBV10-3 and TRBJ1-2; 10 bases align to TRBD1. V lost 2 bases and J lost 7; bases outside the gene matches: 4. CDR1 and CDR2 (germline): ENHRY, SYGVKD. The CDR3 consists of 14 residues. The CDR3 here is CAISERDRGAGYTF. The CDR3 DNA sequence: TGTGCCATCAGTGAGCGGGACAGGGGAGCTGGCTACACCTTC.

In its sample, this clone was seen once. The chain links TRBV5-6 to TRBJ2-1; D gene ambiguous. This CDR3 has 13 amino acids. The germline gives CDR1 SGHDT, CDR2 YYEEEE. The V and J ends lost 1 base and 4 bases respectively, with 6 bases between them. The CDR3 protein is CASSLPGYNEQFF. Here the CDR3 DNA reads TGTGCCAGCAGCTTGCCAGGATACAATGAGCAGTTCTTC.

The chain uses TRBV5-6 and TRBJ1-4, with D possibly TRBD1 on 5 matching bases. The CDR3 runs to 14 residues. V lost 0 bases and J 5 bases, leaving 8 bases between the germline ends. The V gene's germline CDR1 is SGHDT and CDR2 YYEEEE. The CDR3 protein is CASSLGQLNEKLFF. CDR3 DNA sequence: TGTGCCAGCAGCTTGGGACAGTTGAATGAAAAACTGTTTTTT.

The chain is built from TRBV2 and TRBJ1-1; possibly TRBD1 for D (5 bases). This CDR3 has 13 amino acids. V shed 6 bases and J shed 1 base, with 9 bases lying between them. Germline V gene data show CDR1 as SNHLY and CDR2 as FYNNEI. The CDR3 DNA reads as TGTGCCAGCAGAGAACAGGAGAACACTGAAGCTTTCTTT. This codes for CASREQENTEAFF.

CDR3 coding DNA: TGTGCCAGCATGACAGGTAGCTCCTACAATGAGCAGTTCTTC. Translating it yields CASMTGSSYNEQFF. This sequence joins TRBV25-1 and TRBJ2-1; D might be TRBD1 (6 bases). The CDR3 contains 14 residues. CDR1 and CDR2 from the germline V gene are MGHDK and SYGVNS. Deletions cut 7 bases from V and 0 bases from J, with 10 bases between.